The 23 T cell receptor beta chains below come from one sample, sequenced in a study of blood T cell repertoires in COVID-19. Sequenced by immunoSEQ multiplex PCR; TCRdb stores in-frame clones only, minus some. The repertoire includes about 220,000 clones, roughly 85% of them detected once, and 3% to 4% sits in the top ten. Source material: PBMCs or T cells enriched from blood (not recorded which). The receptors here all came from a woman aged 40 to 50 who had been exposed to COVID-19.

Remarks on this clone: Distinct nucleotide sequences in the sample also encode this CDR3. This rearrangement joins TRBV12-3 or TRBV12-4 to TRBJ2-7; the D is unclear. Trimming pared 5 bases from V and 4 bases from J, leaving 6 bases between. CDR3 length: 11 residues. CDR3 DNA: TGTGCCAGCAGTCTACAGTACGAGCAGTACTTC. Its protein is CASSLQYEQYF.

The V and J genes are TRBV2 and TRBJ2-6; 7 positions match TRBD1. V was clipped by 6 bases and J by 3 bases; unmatched bases: 8. Per germline, CDR1 SNHLY and CDR2 FYNNEI. The CDR3 loop spans 16 amino acids. DNA of the CDR3: TGTGCCAGCAGGCGCGAAGGGGGCGGTGGGGCCAACGTCCTGACTTTC. Amino acids: CASRREGGGGANVLTF. Looking up the rest from reference TRBV2 and TRBJ2-6 gives the full variable domain: EPEVTQTPSHQVTQMGQEVILRCVPISNHLYFYWYRQILGQKVEFLVSFYNNEISEKSEIFDDQFSVERPDGSNFTLKIRSTKLEDSAMYFCASRREGGGGANVLTFGAGSRLTVL.

In its sample, this clone was seen once. V usage is TRBV19 and J usage is TRBJ1-5, with 9 positions matching TRBD1. CDR1 and CDR2 from the germline V gene are LNHDA and SQIVND (reference sequence). V shed 6 bases, J shed 5 bases, and the junction held 8 bases outside the gene matches. The CDR3 sequence is 15 residues long. CDR3 protein: CASRRKGQGYQPQHF. CDR3 sequence (DNA): TGTGCCAGTAGGCGGAAGGGACAGGGATATCAGCCCCAGCATTTT.

The rearrangement joins TRBV15 to TRBJ2-3; possible D gene TRBD1, 5 bases. Germline values: CDR1 LNHNV, CDR2 YYDKDF (reference sequence). Trimming shortened V by 1 base and J by 6 bases, and 5 bases separated the two germline ends. This CDR3 is 12 amino acids long. This chain's CDR3 is CATSRAGDTQYF. The CDR3 DNA follows: TGTGCCACCAGCAGAGCAGGGGATACGCAGTATTTT.

This chain uses TRBV18 with TRBJ2-3; tentative D call: TRBD1 (6 bases). This CDR3 has 16 amino acids. V was trimmed by 1 base and J by 6 bases, leaving 17 bases between them. CDR1 KGHSH and CDR2 LQKENI come from the germline V gene. CDR3 residues: CASSPLVGASRDTQYF. The CDR3 DNA reads as TGTGCCAGCTCACCACTAGTGGGGGCCAGTAGGGATACGCAGTATTTT.

The genes are TRBV4-3 and TRBJ1-1, with 8 positions matching TRBD1. This CDR3 has 15 residues. V dropped 3 bases and J dropped 1; count of bases not matched to a gene: 4. Germline CDR1 is LGHNA and CDR2 is YSLEER. CDR3 amino acids: CASSQAGQGNTEAFF. CDR3 DNA: TGCGCCAGCAGCCAGGCAGGACAGGGGAACACTGAAGCTTTCTTT.

The rearrangement links TRBV19 to TRBJ1-4; the match to TRBD1 covers 7 bases. V lost 5 bases and J lost 7; bases outside the gene matches: 16. Germline values: CDR1 LNHDA, CDR2 SQIVND (reference sequence). The CDR3 runs 17 residues. As DNA, the CDR3 is TGTGCCAGTAGTCCGACAACTCGACAGGGAACGAGTGAAAAACTGTTTTTT. This codes for CASSPTTRQGTSEKLFF.

The chain employs TRBV7-3 and TRBJ1-6, with a possible D match to TRBD1 (5 bases). V lost 5 bases and J 7 bases, leaving 15 bases between the germline ends. The CDR3 totals 15 residues. Germline lookup yields CDR1 SGHTA and CDR2 FQGTGA. The CDR3 DNA reads TGTGCCAGCAGCCGGGGGGGAGGCGGCAATTCACCCCTCCACTTT. This encodes CASSRGGGGNSPLHF.

This clone was detected only a few times. The chain has TRBV7-3 and TRBJ2-3; 10 nucleotides line up with TRBD2. Germline V gives CDR1 SGHTA, CDR2 FQGTGA. This CDR3 comprises 16 residues. The trim removed 6 bases at V and 6 bases at J, leaving 12 bases unmatched. CDR3 DNA: TGTGCCAGCAGTCTCGGGAGCGGGGGGGCCGCCGATACGCAGTATTTT. Translation: CASSLGSGGAADTQYF.

This clone was counted only a few times. The chain joins TRBV6-5 to TRBJ2-3; 9 nucleotides match TRBD2. This CDR3 region has 16 residues. V lost 2 bases to trimming and J lost 2 bases; unmatched junction nucleotides: 5. Germline V CDR1 and CDR2: MNHEY, SVGAGI. The CDR3 reads CASSYAASGDTDTQYF. DNA of the CDR3: TGTGCCAGCAGTTACGCGGCTAGCGGGGACACAGATACGCAGTATTTT.

The rearrangement joins TRBV13 to TRBJ2-3; a possible D gene is TRBD2 (6 bases). Germline lookup yields CDR1 PRHDT and CDR2 FYEKMQ (reference sequence). The CDR3 totals 15 residues. V dropped 5 bases and J dropped 1 base, with 13 bases sitting between them. CDR3 in DNA: TGTGCCAGCAGCCGGGAGATCAGAGGCACAGATACGCAGTATTTT. Protein sequence: CASSREIRGTDTQYF. Full variable domain (rest looked up from reference TRBV13 and TRBJ2-3): AAGVIQSPRHLIKEKRETATLKCYPIPRHDTVYWYQQGPGQDPQFLISFYEKMQSDKGSIPDRFSAQQFSDYHSELNMSSLELGDSALYFCASSREIRGTDTQYFGPGTRLTVL.

The chain recombines TRBV28 with TRBJ2-1, with a possible D match to TRBD1 (5 bases). CDR3 size: 17 residues. Germline CDR1 is MDHEN and CDR2 is SYDVKM. V lost 2 bases to trimming and J lost 6 bases, with 20 bases between them. CDR3 in DNA: TGTGCCAGCAGTTTAGCCCCCTGGCGGTGGCAGGGCAATGAGCAGTTCTTC. Translation gives CASSLAPWRWQGNEQFF.

The J gene is TRBJ2-7, the V gene TRBV19; the match to TRBD2 covers 9 bases. This CDR3 spans 14 amino acids. Germline-derived CDR1 and CDR2 are LNHDA and SQIVND (reference sequence). V gave up 5 bases and J gave up 0 bases; unmatched junction bases: 2. The DNA for the CDR3 is TGTGCCAGTAGTGCGACTAGCGGCTCCTACGAGCAGTACTTC. Translated: CASSATSGSYEQYF. Based on the CDR3 plus reference TRBV19 and TRBJ2-7, the full variable domain is DGGITQSPKYLFRKEGQNVTLSCEQNLNHDAMYWYRQDPGQGLRLIYYSQIVNDFQKGDIAEGYSVSREKKESFPLTVTSAQKNPTAFYLCASSATSGSYEQYFGPGTRLTVT.

In its sample, this clone was seen a few times. This chain joins TRBV6-5 and TRBJ2-5; D not resolved. Trimming took 11 bases from V and 1 from J, leaving 14 bases between them. The CDR3 is 13 residues long. Germline lookup yields CDR1 MNHEY and CDR2 SVGAGI. CDR3 sequence (DNA): TGTGCCTCCCCGGAAGGAGCCCAAGAGACCCAGTACTTC. Protein product: CASPEGAQETQYF.

This clone was counted only a few times. V is TRBV7-9 and J is TRBJ2-7; weak D call: TRBD2 (6 bases). CDR3 length: 14 residues. CDR1 SEHNR and CDR2 FQNEAQ come from the germline V gene (reference sequence). The germline V and J ends were trimmed by 1 base and 6 bases, with 13 bases remaining between them. In nucleotides, the CDR3 is TGTGCCAGCAGCTTAGGGACGGCGGGGCTCGAGCAGTACTTC. Encoded protein: CASSLGTAGLEQYF.

V is TRBV7-9 and J is TRBJ1-1; 10 bases fit TRBD1. The CDR3 is made up of 16 amino acids. Germline V CDR1 and CDR2: SEHNR, FQNEAQ (reference sequence). The V and J ends lost 5 bases and 4 bases, in that order; junction bases with no gene match: 10. CDR3 sequence reads: CASSPKTGGLVTEAFF. In DNA, the CDR3 is TGTGCCAGCAGCCCAAAGACAGGGGGCCTGGTCACTGAAGCTTTCTTT.

CDR3 amino acids: CASSLGQGHEKLFF. DNA of the CDR3: TGTGCCAGCAGCTTAGGACAGGGCCATGAAAAACTGTTTTTT. The rearrangement joins TRBV11-3 to TRBJ1-4; 7 bases align to TRBD1. V was pared by 1 base and J by 6 bases, with 2 bases of the junction left unmatched. The germline gives CDR1 SGHNT, CDR2 YENEEA. The CDR3 extends over 14 amino acids. Drawing the rest from reference TRBV11-3 and TRBJ1-4, the complete variable domain is EAGVVQSPRYKIIEKKQPVAFWCNPISGHNTLYWYLQNLGQGPELLIRYENEEAVDDSQLPKDRFSAERLKGVDSTLKIQPAELGDSAVYLCASSLGQGHEKLFFGSGTQLSVL.

The chain recombines TRBV7-8 with TRBJ1-5; TRBD1 is a possible D gene (6 bases). Trimming took off 1 base at V and 5 bases at J, with 12 bases between the two ends. The CDR3 runs 15 residues. Germline assignment: CDR1 SGHVS and CDR2 FQNEAQ. The DNA for the CDR3 is TGTGCCAGCAGCTTAGGGACAGAGAATTATCAGCCCCAGCATTTT. Translated, it gives CASSLGTENYQPQHF. Based on the CDR3 plus reference TRBV7-8 and TRBJ1-5, the full variable domain is GAGVSQSPRYKVAKRGQDVALRCDPISGHVSLFWYQQALGQGPEFLTYFQNEAQLDKSGLPSDRFFAERPEGSVSTLKIQRTQQEDSAVYLCASSLGTENYQPQHFGDGTRLSIL.

This chain connects TRBV6-5 to TRBJ1-2; perhaps TRBD1 as D (5 bases). Germline V lookup: CDR1 MNHEY, CDR2 SVGAGI. V lost 0 bases to trimming and J lost 3 bases, with 14 bases between them. CDR3 size: 16 residues. The CDR3 sequence is CASSYSIRAADYGYTF. DNA of the CDR3: TGTGCCAGCAGTTACTCGATCAGGGCGGCCGACTATGGCTACACCTTC.

This chain uses TRBV9 with TRBJ2-5; the match to TRBD1 covers 10 bases. Trimming cost V 4 bases and J 4 bases; bases outside gene matches: 10. The germline CDR1 and CDR2 sequences are SGDLS and YYNGEE. CDR3 length equals 16 residues. In DNA form, the CDR3 reads TGTGCCAGCAGCCACAACCCGGGACAGGGGATAGAGACCCAGTACTTC. As protein: CASSHNPGQGIETQYF.

In its sample, this clone was seen once. V usage is TRBV29-1 and J usage is TRBJ1-1; perhaps TRBD1 as D (5 bases). The V gene's germline CDR1 is SQVTM and CDR2 ANQGSEA. V gave up 1 base and J gave up 6 bases, with 15 bases separating them. The CDR3 totals 14 residues. In nucleotides, the CDR3 is TGCAGCGTTGAAGGGATTTCGGGGGAGGCTGAAGCTTTCTTT. It encodes CSVEGISGEAEAFF.

Only one count was recorded for this clone. The chain is built from TRBV19 and TRBJ2-7, with D tentatively TRBD1 (5 bases). Trimming shortened V by 6 bases and J by 7 bases, and 19 bases separated the two germline ends. The CDR3 has 14 residues. Germline V gene sequence: CDR1 LNHDA, CDR2 SQIVND (reference sequence). The CDR3 nucleotides read TGTGCCAGTAGCTTCCAGGGTGGGAATGGGGAGCAGTACTTC. Its protein product is CASSFQGGNGEQYF.

This clone has more than one count but fewer than ten. The DNA of the CDR3 is TGTGCCAGCAGCTTAACGTCGGTCGGCACAGATACGCAGTATTTT. This encodes CASSLTSVGTDTQYF. The chain uses TRBV7-6 and TRBJ2-3; D is unclear. The germline V and J ends were trimmed by 2 bases and 1 base, with 10 bases remaining between them. The CDR3 has 15 residues. In germline, CDR1 is SGHVS, CDR2 FNYEAQ.